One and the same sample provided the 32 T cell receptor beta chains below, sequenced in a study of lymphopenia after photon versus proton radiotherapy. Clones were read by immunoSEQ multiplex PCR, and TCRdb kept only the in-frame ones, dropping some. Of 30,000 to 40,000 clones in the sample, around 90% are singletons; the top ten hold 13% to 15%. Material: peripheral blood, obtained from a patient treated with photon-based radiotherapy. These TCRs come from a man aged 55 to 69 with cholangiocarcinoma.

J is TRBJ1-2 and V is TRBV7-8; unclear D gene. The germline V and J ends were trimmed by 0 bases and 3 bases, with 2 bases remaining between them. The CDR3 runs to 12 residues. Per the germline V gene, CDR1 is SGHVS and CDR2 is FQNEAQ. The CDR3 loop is CASSLADYGYTF. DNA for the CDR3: TGTGCCAGCAGCTTAGCGGACTATGGCTACACCTTC.

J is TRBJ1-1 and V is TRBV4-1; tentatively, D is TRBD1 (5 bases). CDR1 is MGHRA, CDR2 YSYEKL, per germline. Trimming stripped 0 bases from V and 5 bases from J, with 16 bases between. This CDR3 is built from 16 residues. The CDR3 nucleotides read TGCGCCAGCAGCCAAGATGGGGCTACCTTGGGTACTGAAGCTTTCTTT. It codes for CASSQDGATLGTEAFF.

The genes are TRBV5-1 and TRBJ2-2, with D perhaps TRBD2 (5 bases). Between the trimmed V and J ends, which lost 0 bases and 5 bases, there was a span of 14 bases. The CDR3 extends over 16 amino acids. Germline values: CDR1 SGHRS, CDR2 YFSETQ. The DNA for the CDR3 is TGCGCCAGCAGCTTGGGTTCGGATACGGGAACCGGGGAGCTGTTTTTT. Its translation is CASSLGSDTGTGELFF.

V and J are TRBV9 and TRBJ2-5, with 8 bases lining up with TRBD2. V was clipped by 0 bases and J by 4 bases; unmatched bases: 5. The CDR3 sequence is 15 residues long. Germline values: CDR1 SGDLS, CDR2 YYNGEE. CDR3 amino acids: CASSVDLAGGETQYF. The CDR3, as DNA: TGTGCCAGCAGCGTAGATTTGGCGGGGGGAGAGACCCAGTACTTC.

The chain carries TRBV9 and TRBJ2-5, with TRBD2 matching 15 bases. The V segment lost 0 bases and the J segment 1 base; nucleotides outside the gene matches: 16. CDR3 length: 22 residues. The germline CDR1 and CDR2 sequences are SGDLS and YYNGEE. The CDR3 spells CASSVGPRTSGRGGISQETQYF. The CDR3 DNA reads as TGTGCCAGCAGCGTAGGTCCCCGGACTAGCGGGAGGGGAGGGATATCCCAAGAGACCCAGTACTTC.

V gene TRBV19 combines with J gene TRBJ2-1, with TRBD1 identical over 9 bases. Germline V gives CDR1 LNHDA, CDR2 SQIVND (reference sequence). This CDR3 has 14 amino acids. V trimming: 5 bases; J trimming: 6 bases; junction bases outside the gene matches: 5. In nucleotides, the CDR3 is TGTGCCAGTAGTGTACAGGGGGCAGGCAATGAGCAGTTCTTC. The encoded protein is CASSVQGAGNEQFF.

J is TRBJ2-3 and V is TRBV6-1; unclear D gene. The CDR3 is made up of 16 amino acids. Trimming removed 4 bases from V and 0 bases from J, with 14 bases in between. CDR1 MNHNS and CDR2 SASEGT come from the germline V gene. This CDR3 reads CASSVFRASSTDTQYF. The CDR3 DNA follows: TGTGCCAGCAGTGTTTTTCGGGCCTCTAGCACAGATACGCAGTATTTT.

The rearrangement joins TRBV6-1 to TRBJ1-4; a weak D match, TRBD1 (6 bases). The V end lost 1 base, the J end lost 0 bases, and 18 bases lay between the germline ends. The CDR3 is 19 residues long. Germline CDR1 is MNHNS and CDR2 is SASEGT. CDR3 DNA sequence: TGTGCCAGCAGTGAAGACGTTAGGGGGATCTTCGCAACTAATGAAAAACTGTTTTTT. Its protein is CASSEDVRGIFATNEKLFF.

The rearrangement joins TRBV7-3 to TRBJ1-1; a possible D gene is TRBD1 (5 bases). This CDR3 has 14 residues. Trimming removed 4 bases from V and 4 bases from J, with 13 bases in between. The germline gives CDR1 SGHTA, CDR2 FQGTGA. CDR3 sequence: CASSSMGGSTEAFF. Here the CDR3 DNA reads TGTGCCAGCAGCTCCATGGGGGGGTCCACTGAAGCTTTCTTT.

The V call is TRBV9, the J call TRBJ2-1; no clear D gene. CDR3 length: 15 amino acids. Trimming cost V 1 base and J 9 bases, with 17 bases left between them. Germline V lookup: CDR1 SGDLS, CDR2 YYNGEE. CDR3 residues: CASSVIGQIQGEQFF. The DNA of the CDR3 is TGTGCCAGCAGCGTAATAGGGCAGATCCAAGGTGAGCAGTTCTTC.

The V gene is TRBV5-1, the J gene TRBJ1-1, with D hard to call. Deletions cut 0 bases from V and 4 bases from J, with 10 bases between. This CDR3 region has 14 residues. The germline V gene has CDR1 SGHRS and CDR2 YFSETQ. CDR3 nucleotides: TGCGCCAGCAGCTTGGAACAGCGGATCACTGAAGCTTTCTTT. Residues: CASSLEQRITEAFF.

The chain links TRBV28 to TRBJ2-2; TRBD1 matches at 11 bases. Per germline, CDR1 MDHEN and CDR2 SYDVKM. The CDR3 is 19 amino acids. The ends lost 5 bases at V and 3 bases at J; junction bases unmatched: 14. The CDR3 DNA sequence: TGTGCCAGCAGTCCTCCGGGACAGGGGGTCAGTCAGTACACCGGGGAGCTGTTTTTT. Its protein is CASSPPGQGVSQYTGELFF.

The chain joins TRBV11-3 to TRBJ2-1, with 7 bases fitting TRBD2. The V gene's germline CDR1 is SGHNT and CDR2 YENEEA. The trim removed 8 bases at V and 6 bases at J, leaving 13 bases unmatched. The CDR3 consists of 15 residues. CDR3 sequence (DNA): TGTGCCAGCTCTAGGGCGCGGGAGTATCGCAATGAGCAGTTCTTC. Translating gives CASSRAREYRNEQFF.

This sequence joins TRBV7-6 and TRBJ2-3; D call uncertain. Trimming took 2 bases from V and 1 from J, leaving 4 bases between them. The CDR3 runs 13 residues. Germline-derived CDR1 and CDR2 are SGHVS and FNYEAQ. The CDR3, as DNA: TGTGCCAGCAGCTTAATGCGCACAGATACGCAGTATTTT. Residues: CASSLMRTDTQYF.

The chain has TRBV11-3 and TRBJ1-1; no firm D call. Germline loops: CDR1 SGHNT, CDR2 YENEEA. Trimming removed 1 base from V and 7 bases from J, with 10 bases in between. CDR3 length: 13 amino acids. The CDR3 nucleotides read TGTGCCAGCAGCTTAGGGCAGAGATATGAAGCTTTCTTT. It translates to CASSLGQRYEAFF.

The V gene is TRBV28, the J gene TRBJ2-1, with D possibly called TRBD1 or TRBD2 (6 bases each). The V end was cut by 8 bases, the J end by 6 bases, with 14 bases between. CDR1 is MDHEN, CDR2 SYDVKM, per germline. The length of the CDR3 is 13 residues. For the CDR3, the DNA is TGTGCCAGCGAAGGGGGAGGTCGCAATGAGCAGTTCTTC. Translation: CASEGGGRNEQFF.

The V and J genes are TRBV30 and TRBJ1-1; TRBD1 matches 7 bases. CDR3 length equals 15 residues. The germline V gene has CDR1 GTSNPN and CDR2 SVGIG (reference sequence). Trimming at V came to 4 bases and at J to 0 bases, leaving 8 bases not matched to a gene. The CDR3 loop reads CAWILRQGMNTEAFF. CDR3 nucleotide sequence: TGTGCCTGGATTCTCAGACAGGGCATGAACACTGAAGCTTTCTTT.

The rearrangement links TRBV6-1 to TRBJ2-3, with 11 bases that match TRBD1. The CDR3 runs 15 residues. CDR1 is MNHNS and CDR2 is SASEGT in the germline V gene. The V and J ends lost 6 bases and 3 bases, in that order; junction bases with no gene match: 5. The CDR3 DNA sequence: TGTGCCAGCAGGGACAGGGGGCAGGGGACAGATACGCAGTATTTT. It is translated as CASRDRGQGTDTQYF.

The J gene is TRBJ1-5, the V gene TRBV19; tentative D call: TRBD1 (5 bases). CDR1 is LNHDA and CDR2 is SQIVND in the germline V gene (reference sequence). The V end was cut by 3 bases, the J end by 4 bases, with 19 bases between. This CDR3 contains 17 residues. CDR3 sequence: CASSIRRWGIKNQPQHF. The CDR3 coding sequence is TGTGCCAGTAGTATCCGGCGGTGGGGGATTAAAAATCAGCCCCAGCATTTT.

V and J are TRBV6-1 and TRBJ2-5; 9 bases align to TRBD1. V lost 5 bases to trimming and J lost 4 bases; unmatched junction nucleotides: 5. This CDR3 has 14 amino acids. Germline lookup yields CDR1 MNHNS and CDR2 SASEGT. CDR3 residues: CASSQDRGRETQYF. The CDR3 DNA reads TGTGCCAGCAGTCAGGACAGGGGACGAGAGACCCAGTACTTC.

The CDR3 bases are TGTGCCAGCAGCTCATCGGGGAAGCAGTTCTTC. This gives the protein CASSSSGKQFF. This chain connects TRBV7-3 to TRBJ2-1; D is perhaps TRBD2 (5 bases). The germline V gene has CDR1 SGHTA and CDR2 FQGTGA. The CDR3 covers 11 residues. V lost 4 bases to trimming and J lost 11 bases, with 9 bases between them.

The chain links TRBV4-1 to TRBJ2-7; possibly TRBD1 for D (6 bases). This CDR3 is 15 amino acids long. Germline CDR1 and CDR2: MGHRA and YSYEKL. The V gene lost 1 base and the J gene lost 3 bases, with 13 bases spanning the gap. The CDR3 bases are TGCGCCAGCAGCCAAGGGACAGCGAATATCTACGAGCAGTACTTC. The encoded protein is CASSQGTANIYEQYF.

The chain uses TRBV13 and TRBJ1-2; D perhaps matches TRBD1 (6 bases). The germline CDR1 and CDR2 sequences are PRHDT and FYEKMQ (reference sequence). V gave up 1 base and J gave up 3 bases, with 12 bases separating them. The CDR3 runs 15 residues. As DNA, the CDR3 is TGTGCCAGCAGCTTAGACCTAACAGGGTACTATGGCTACACCTTC. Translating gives CASSLDLTGYYGYTF.

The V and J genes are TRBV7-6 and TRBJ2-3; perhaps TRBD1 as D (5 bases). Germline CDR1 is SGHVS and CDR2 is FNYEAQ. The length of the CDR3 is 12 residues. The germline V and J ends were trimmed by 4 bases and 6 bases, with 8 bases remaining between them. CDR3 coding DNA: TGTGCCAGCAGCTACCCAGGGGATACGCAGTATTTT. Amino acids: CASSYPGDTQYF.

CDR3 region: CASSPQTGTADTQYF. The CDR3, as DNA: TGTGCCAGCAGCCCCCAGACAGGGACCGCAGATACGCAGTATTTT. This rearrangement joins TRBV9 to TRBJ2-3, with TRBD1 matching over 7 bases. This CDR3 contains 15 residues. Germline V lookup: CDR1 SGDLS, CDR2 YYNGEE. The J segment lost 4 bases and the V segment lost 4 bases, leaving 9 bases of the junction unmatched.

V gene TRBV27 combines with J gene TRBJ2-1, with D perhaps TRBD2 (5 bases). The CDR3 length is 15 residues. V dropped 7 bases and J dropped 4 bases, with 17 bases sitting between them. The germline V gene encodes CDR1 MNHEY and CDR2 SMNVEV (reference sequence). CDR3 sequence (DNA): TGTGCCAGCACCCAGCTCCGGGGTGGTTACAATGAGCAGTTCTTC. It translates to CASTQLRGGYNEQFF.

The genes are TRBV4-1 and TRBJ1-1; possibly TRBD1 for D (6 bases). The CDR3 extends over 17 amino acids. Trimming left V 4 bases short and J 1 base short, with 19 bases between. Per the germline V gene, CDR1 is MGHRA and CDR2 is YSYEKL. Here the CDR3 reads CASSPGQRLSRNTEAFF. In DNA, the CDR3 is TGCGCCAGCAGCCCAGGACAGCGTCTGTCTAGGAACACTGAAGCTTTCTTT.

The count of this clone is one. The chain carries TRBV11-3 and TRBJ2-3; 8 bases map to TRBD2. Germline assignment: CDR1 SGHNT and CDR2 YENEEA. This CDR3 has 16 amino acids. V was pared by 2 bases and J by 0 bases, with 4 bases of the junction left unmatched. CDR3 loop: CASSLMASGSTDTQYF. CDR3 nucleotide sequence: TGTGCCAGCAGCTTAATGGCTAGCGGGAGCACAGATACGCAGTATTTT.

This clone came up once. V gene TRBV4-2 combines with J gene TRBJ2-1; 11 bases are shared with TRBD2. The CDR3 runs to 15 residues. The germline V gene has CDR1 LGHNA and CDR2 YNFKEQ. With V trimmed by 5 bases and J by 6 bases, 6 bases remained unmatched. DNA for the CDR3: TGTGCCAGCAGCTTTAGCGGGGGGGCCCCCAATGAGCAGTTCTTC. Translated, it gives CASSFSGGAPNEQFF.

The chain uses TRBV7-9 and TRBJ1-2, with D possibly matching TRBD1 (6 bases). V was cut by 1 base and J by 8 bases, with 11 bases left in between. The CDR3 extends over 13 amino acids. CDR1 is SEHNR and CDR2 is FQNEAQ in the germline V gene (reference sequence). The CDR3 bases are TGTGCCAGCAGCTTAGACAGGGCGTTGGGCTACACCTTC. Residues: CASSLDRALGYTF. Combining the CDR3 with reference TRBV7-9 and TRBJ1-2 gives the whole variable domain DTGVSQNPRHKITKRGQNVTFRCDPISEHNRLYWYRQTLGQGPEFLTYFQNEAQLEKSRLLSDRFSAERPKGSFSTLEIQRTEQGDSAMYLCASSLDRALGYTFGSGTRLTVV.

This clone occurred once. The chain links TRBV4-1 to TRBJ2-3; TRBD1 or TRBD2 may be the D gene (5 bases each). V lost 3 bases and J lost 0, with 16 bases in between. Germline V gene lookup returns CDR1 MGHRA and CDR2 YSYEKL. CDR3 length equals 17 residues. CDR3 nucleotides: TGCGCCAGCAGCCATTCGAGGGGCAGGCGTAGCACAGATACGCAGTATTTT. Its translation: CASSHSRGRRSTDTQYF.

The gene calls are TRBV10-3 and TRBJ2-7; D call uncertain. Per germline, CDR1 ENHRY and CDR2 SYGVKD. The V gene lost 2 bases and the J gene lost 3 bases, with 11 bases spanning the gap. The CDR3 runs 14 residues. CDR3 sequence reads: CAISELGISYEQYF. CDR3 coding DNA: TGTGCCATCAGTGAGCTGGGAATAAGCTACGAGCAGTACTTC.